One sample yielded the 18 T cell receptor beta chains listed below, sequenced in a study of blood T cell repertoires in COVID-19. Sequencing was performed with immunoSEQ multiplex PCR; in TCRdb, only in-frame clones are kept and a portion is missing. The sample contains 150,000 to 160,000 clones, approximately 78% of which appear only once. The sequenced material came from peripheral blood. These receptors all come from a man older than 75 with acute or convalescent COVID-19.

This clone was counted only a few times. This chain links TRBV15 with TRBJ2-7; D gene ambiguous. This CDR3 contains 13 residues. Per germline, CDR1 LNHNV and CDR2 YYDKDF (reference sequence). Trimming stripped 0 bases from V and 3 bases from J, with 6 bases between. As DNA, the CDR3 is TGTGCCACCAGCAGAGAAGCGTACTACGAGCAGTACTTC. Its protein is CATSREAYYEQYF.

This chain joins TRBV2 and TRBJ2-5, with D perhaps matching TRBD2 (7 bases). Germline V gene lookup returns CDR1 SNHLY and CDR2 FYNNEI. V lost 2 bases and J 5 bases, leaving 18 bases between the germline ends. The CDR3 is 16 amino acids. CDR3 sequence (DNA): TGTGCCAGCAGTGAAAGCGAGGGGGGGGCGCGGGAGACCCAGTACTTC. This translates into CASSESEGGARETQYF.

J is TRBJ2-2 and V is TRBV5-5, with TRBD2 matching 9 bases. J lost 0 bases, V lost 3 bases, and 3 bases had no gene match. There are 16 residues in the CDR3. Germline V gene sequence: CDR1 SGHKS, CDR2 YYEKEE (reference sequence). The CDR3 spells CASSSAGGTNTGELFF. The CDR3 coding sequence is TGTGCCAGCAGCTCGGCGGGGGGGACGAACACCGGGGAGCTGTTTTTT. Variable domain in full (rest from reference TRBV5-5 and TRBJ2-2): DAGVTQSPTHLIKTRGQQVTLRCSPISGHKSVSWYQQVLGQGPQFIFQYYEKEERGRGNFPDRFSARQFPNYSSELNVNALLLGDSALYLCASSSAGGTNTGELFFGEGSRLTVL.

The rearrangement joins TRBV2 to TRBJ1-6; 7 nucleotides align to TRBD1. This CDR3 comprises 13 residues. CDR1 SNHLY and CDR2 FYNNEI come from the germline V gene. The J segment lost 9 bases and the V segment lost 4 bases, leaving 3 bases of the junction unmatched. CDR3 coding DNA: TGTGCCAGCAGTGTAAACAGGGGTTCACCCCTCCACTTT. This gives the protein CASSVNRGSPLHF. Full variable domain (missing parts from reference TRBV2 and TRBJ1-6): EPEVTQTPSHQVTQMGQEVILRCVPISNHLYFYWYRQILGQKVEFLVSFYNNEISEKSEIFDDQFSVERPDGSNFTLKIRSTKLEDSAMYFCASSVNRGSPLHFGNGTRLTVT.

The chain recombines TRBV7-2 with TRBJ1-2; D gene unclear. Germline V gene lookup returns CDR1 SGHTA and CDR2 FQGNSA. The CDR3 covers 14 residues. Trimming took off 5 bases at V and 0 bases at J, with 10 bases between the two ends. The CDR3 bases are TGTGCCAGCAGCGCGGACGGGACTAACTATGGCTACACCTTC. Residues: CASSADGTNYGYTF.

The V call is TRBV7-9, the J call TRBJ1-5; a possible D gene is TRBD1 (5 bases). Per germline, CDR1 SEHNR and CDR2 FQNEAQ (reference sequence). The CDR3 runs to 15 residues. Trimming shortened V by 5 bases and J by 3 bases, and 14 bases separated the two germline ends. This CDR3 reads CASSPGKFPNQPQHF. CDR3 nucleotides: TGTGCCAGCAGCCCAGGGAAGTTTCCCAATCAGCCCCAGCATTTT.

V is TRBV11-3 and J is TRBJ2-7, with 7 bases aligning to TRBD1. This CDR3 is 17 amino acids long. V trimming: 6 bases; J trimming: 0 bases; junction bases outside the gene matches: 14. Germline V gene sequence: CDR1 SGHNT, CDR2 YENEEA. Written as DNA, the CDR3 is TGTGCCAGCAGTCGGTCGGGACAGATCCCCTTCTCCTACGAGCAGTACTTC. This gives the protein CASSRSGQIPFSYEQYF. The whole variable domain, filled in from reference TRBV11-3 and TRBJ2-7, reads EAGVVQSPRYKIIEKKQPVAFWCNPISGHNTLYWYLQNLGQGPELLIRYENEEAVDDSQLPKDRFSAERLKGVDSTLKIQPAELGDSAVYLCASSRSGQIPFSYEQYFGPGTRLTVT.

CDR3 DNA sequence: TGCGCCAGCAGTCGACAGGGAATTGGCAATGAGCAGTTCTTC. It specifies CASSRQGIGNEQFF. The gene calls are TRBV5-1 and TRBJ2-1; 7 bases fit TRBD1. Unmatched junction bases numbered 8, after V lost 5 bases and J lost 6 bases. Germline V gene data show CDR1 as SGHRS and CDR2 as YFSETQ. The CDR3 loop spans 14 amino acids.

The chain has TRBV7-8 and TRBJ2-3, with 11 bases identical to TRBD2. V lost 5 bases to trimming and J lost 4 bases; unmatched junction nucleotides: 8. CDR3 size: 16 residues. CDR1 and CDR2 from the germline V gene are SGHVS and FQNEAQ. CDR3 loop: CASSRVAGGGADTQYF. The CDR3 DNA is TGTGCCAGCAGCCGAGTAGCGGGGGGGGGCGCAGATACGCAGTATTTT.

This clone was counted a few times. DNA of the CDR3: TGTGCCAGCAGCCCGGACTTTAATTCACCCCTCCACTTT. Its translation: CASSPDFNSPLHF. This chain connects TRBV6-5 to TRBJ1-6; D remains unclear. The V and J ends lost 6 bases and 6 bases respectively, with 9 bases between them. The CDR3 sequence is 13 residues long. The germline V gene encodes CDR1 MNHEY and CDR2 SVGAGI.

This chain links TRBV15 with TRBJ1-2; D is unclear. The CDR3 is 18 amino acids. Per the germline V gene, CDR1 is LNHNV and CDR2 is YYDKDF (reference sequence). V shed 0 bases and J shed 0 bases, with 17 bases lying between them. The CDR3 region has the DNA TGTGCCACCAGCAGAGATCGGGGTTTCGGCATGACTAACTATGGCTACACCTTC. It encodes CATSRDRGFGMTNYGYTF.

This clone was recorded a few times. The chain is built from TRBV3-1 (or the pseudogene TRBV3-2) and TRBJ2-1; 10 bases line up with TRBD2. Germline V CDR1 and CDR2: LGHDT, YNNKEL (reference sequence). The CDR3 length is 16 residues. The V segment lost 2 bases and the J segment 7 bases; nucleotides outside the gene matches: 8. CDR3 sequence reads: CASSQTLAGGANEQFF. In nucleotides, the CDR3 is TGTGCCAGCAGCCAAACGTTAGCGGGGGGCGCGAATGAGCAGTTCTTC.

The chain employs TRBV27 and TRBJ1-4; 7 nucleotides match TRBD1. Germline trimming cut 1 base from V and 5 bases from J; bases unmatched to any gene: 7. CDR3 size: 16 residues. Per germline, CDR1 MNHEY and CDR2 SMNVEV (reference sequence). CDR3 region: CASSLFPTGDNEKLFF. The CDR3, as DNA: TGTGCCAGCAGTTTATTCCCCACAGGGGACAATGAAAAACTGTTTTTT.

The CDR3 here is CASSMTGTGELFF. The CDR3 coding sequence is TGTGCCAGTAGTATGACGGGCACCGGGGAGCTGTTTTTT. The chain has TRBV19 and TRBJ2-2; D uncertain. Trimming took off 3 bases at V and 4 bases at J, with 6 bases between the two ends. Germline V gene lookup returns CDR1 LNHDA and CDR2 SQIVND (reference sequence). The CDR3 spans 13 residues.

The rearrangement uses TRBV27 and TRBJ1-2; unclear D gene. This CDR3 is 15 amino acids long. The germline gives CDR1 MNHEY, CDR2 SMNVEV (reference sequence). The germline V and J ends were trimmed by 2 bases and 7 bases, with 17 bases remaining between them. DNA for the CDR3: TGTGCCAGCAGTTTAAATTTGGACGGGATCTCTGGCTACACCTTC. As protein: CASSLNLDGISGYTF.

The gene calls are TRBV12-3 or TRBV12-4 and TRBJ2-7, with D tentatively TRBD2 (5 bases). There are 13 residues in the CDR3. Trimming took 9 bases from V and 3 from J, leaving 15 bases between them. The CDR3 DNA reads TGTGCCAGTACGGTGGGCGGGCGCTACGAGCAGTACTTC. Its protein product is CASTVGGRYEQYF.

A word on this clone: The junction shows a germline mismatch at one end, possibly a read error. The chain combines TRBV5-1 with TRBJ1-1; 8 bases align to TRBD1. CDR3 length: 14 amino acids. CDR1 SGHRS and CDR2 YFSETQ come from the germline V gene. The CDR3 region is CASSLRTGHTKAFF. The CDR3 DNA reads as TGCGCCAGCAGCCTCAGGACAGGGCACACTAAAGCTTTCTTT.

The genes are TRBV5-4 and TRBJ2-7; 10 bases agree with TRBD1. The CDR3 is made up of 13 amino acids. The germline V gene has CDR1 SGHNT and CDR2 YYREEE (reference sequence). V was clipped by 2 bases and J by 5 bases; unmatched bases: 1. The CDR3 coding sequence is TGTGCCAGCAGCTTTGGACAGGGGGACGAGCAGTACTTC. Translating it yields CASSFGQGDEQYF.